The 16 T cell receptor beta chains reported below all come from one sample, sequenced in a study of blood T cell repertoires in COVID-19. Assay: immunoSEQ multiplex PCR; the TCRdb copy retains only in-frame clones and omits some. Here the sample spans 95,000 to 150,000 clones, around 90% being singletons. The material sequenced was peripheral blood. Receptors were obtained from a woman aged 55-70 years with COVID-19, enrolled during active disease.

Comment on this clone: At one of its ends the junction is not consistent with the germline gene, which may arise from a read error. The chain employs TRBV7-2 and TRBJ2-7, with 7 bases fitting TRBD2. From germline, CDR1 is SGHTA and CDR2 FQGNSA. The CDR3 is 12 amino acids. CDR3 nucleotide sequence: TGTGCCAGCAGCTTAATCGGAGTGGCGGGGGAGTTC. Translation: CASSLIGVAGEF.

This chain joins TRBV6-5 and TRBJ1-1; the D gene is possibly TRBD1 (6 bases). There are 14 residues in the CDR3. Germline V gene lookup returns CDR1 MNHEY and CDR2 SVGAGI. Between the trimmed V and J ends, which lost 4 bases and 2 bases, there was a span of 11 bases. CDR3 region: CASSFGQLNTEAFF. The CDR3 DNA sequence: TGTGCCAGCAGTTTCGGACAGCTCAACACTGAAGCTTTCTTT.

V and J are TRBV5-1 and TRBJ2-2; 9 bases are a match to TRBD2. V gave up 0 bases and J gave up 6 bases; unmatched junction bases: 6. Germline V lookup: CDR1 SGHRS, CDR2 YFSETQ. The CDR3 is 16 amino acids. The CDR3 spells CASSLDGGGASGELFF. Here the CDR3 DNA reads TGCGCCAGCAGCTTGGATGGCGGGGGGGCCTCCGGGGAGCTGTTTTTT.

V gene TRBV5-1 combines with J gene TRBJ2-7, with D perhaps matching TRBD1 (6 bases). Trimming pared 0 bases from V and 5 bases from J, leaving 12 bases between. The germline V gene has CDR1 SGHRS and CDR2 YFSETQ. The CDR3 is made up of 14 amino acids. In nucleotides, the CDR3 is TGCGCCAGCAGCTTGGCCGGGACACCTAACGAGCAGTACTTC. Encoded protein: CASSLAGTPNEQYF.

This chain connects TRBV5-5 to TRBJ2-7, with D perhaps matching TRBD1 (6 bases). The CDR3 totals 15 residues. V lost 0 bases to trimming and J lost 2 bases, with 12 bases between them. CDR1 is SGHKS and CDR2 is YYEKEE in the germline V gene (reference sequence). The CDR3 here is CASSLVGGGAYEQYF. The CDR3 DNA reads TGTGCCAGCAGCTTGGTTGGGGGCGGCGCCTACGAGCAGTACTTC.

This rearrangement joins TRBV25-1 to TRBJ2-7; 11 nucleotides line up with TRBD1. The CDR3 spans 17 residues. Unmatched junction bases numbered 9, after V lost 2 bases and J lost 3 bases. Germline V gene lookup returns CDR1 MGHDK and CDR2 SYGVNS. The DNA for the CDR3 is TGTGCCAGCAGTGAAAGGGGACAGGGGGGGGTATTCTACGAGCAGTACTTC. It is translated as CASSERGQGGVFYEQYF.

This clone has just one count. The chain employs TRBV5-1 and TRBJ1-1; D remains ambiguous. The germline V gene has CDR1 SGHRS and CDR2 YFSETQ. This CDR3 contains 15 residues. V gave up 0 bases and J gave up 1 base, with 10 bases separating them. Written as DNA, the CDR3 is TGCGCCAGCAGCTTGGTTCGCCAGAAGAACACTGAAGCTTTCTTT. This encodes CASSLVRQKNTEAFF. Supplemented by reference TRBV5-1 and TRBJ1-1, the full variable domain reads KAGVTQTPRYLIKTRGQQVTLSCSPISGHRSVSWYQQTPGQGLQFLFEYFSETQRNKGNFPGRFSGRQFSNSRSEMNVSTLELGDSALYLCASSLVRQKNTEAFFGQGTRLTVV.

The chain is built from TRBV4-2 and TRBJ1-5; a possible D gene is TRBD1 (6 bases). V gave up 4 bases and J gave up 0 bases, with 10 bases separating them. Germline loops: CDR1 LGHNA, CDR2 YNFKEQ. This CDR3 has 15 amino acids. CDR3 DNA sequence: TGTGCCAGCAGCCCAGCGGACAGTAGCAATCAGCCCCAGCATTTT. It yields the protein CASSPADSSNQPQHF.

This clone was observed a few times. The chain is built from TRBV7-6 and TRBJ2-7; 8 nucleotides line up with TRBD1. The CDR3 is 15 amino acids. CDR1 is SGHVS and CDR2 is FNYEAQ in the germline V gene. Losses at the gene ends were 5 bases for V and 3 bases for J; bases not matched to a gene: 9. CDR3 sequence reads: CASSPRTGLDYEQYF. The CDR3 region has the DNA TGTGCCAGCAGCCCCAGGACAGGGCTAGACTACGAGCAGTACTTC.

The J gene is TRBJ2-7, the V gene TRBV28; tentative D call: TRBD2 (6 bases). Between the trimmed V and J ends, which lost 8 bases and 1 base, there was a span of 9 bases. This CDR3 spans 12 amino acids. Germline V gene data show CDR1 as MDHEN and CDR2 as SYDVKM. CDR3 DNA: TGTGCCAGCGGGGGGACTTCCTACGAGCAGTACTTC. Translating gives CASGGTSYEQYF.

The V call is TRBV27, the J call TRBJ2-1; 7 positions agree with TRBD1. CDR1 is MNHEY, CDR2 SMNVEV, per germline (reference sequence). V was clipped by 5 bases and J by 3 bases; unmatched bases: 7. This CDR3 comprises 15 residues. The chain's CDR3 is CASSKRGHGYNEQFF. In DNA form, the CDR3 reads TGTGCCAGCAGTAAAAGGGGGCATGGCTACAATGAGCAGTTCTTC.

The J gene is TRBJ2-7, the V gene TRBV7-9; 12 nucleotides match TRBD2. CDR1 is SEHNR and CDR2 is FQNEAQ in the germline V gene (reference sequence). After removal of 1 base from V and 2 bases from J, the junction contained 12 bases not matched to a gene. The length of the CDR3 is 19 residues. The CDR3 is CASSLVYRTSGAGTYEQYF. The CDR3 DNA sequence: TGTGCCAGCAGCTTAGTTTATCGGACTAGCGGGGCCGGAACCTACGAGCAGTACTTC.

V usage is TRBV19 and J usage is TRBJ1-2; 9 bases align to TRBD1. Germline lookup yields CDR1 LNHDA and CDR2 SQIVND (reference sequence). The CDR3 is 14 amino acids. V was clipped by 5 bases and J by 1 base; unmatched bases: 2. The CDR3 coding sequence is TGTGCCAGTAGTGTGGACAGGGGTAACTATGGCTACACCTTC. Protein: CASSVDRGNYGYTF. The variable domain in full, completed from reference TRBV19 and TRBJ1-2, reads DGGITQSPKYLFRKEGQNVTLSCEQNLNHDAMYWYRQDPGQGLRLIYYSQIVNDFQKGDIAEGYSVSREKKESFPLTVTSAQKNPTAFYLCASSVDRGNYGYTFGSGTRLTVV.

The rearrangement uses TRBV3-1 (or the pseudogene TRBV3-2) and TRBJ1-6, with D perhaps TRBD1 (5 bases). Germline lookup yields CDR1 LGHDT and CDR2 YNNKEL (reference sequence). The CDR3 has 15 residues. The V and J ends lost 3 bases and 6 bases respectively, with 12 bases between them. CDR3 bases: TGTGCCAGCAGCCAGCTAACAGGATTTAATTCACCCCTCCACTTT. This sequence encodes CASSQLTGFNSPLHF.

The gene calls are TRBV19 and TRBJ1-2; D call uncertain. This CDR3 spans 12 amino acids. Trimming left V 3 bases short and J 6 bases short, with 8 bases between. Germline CDR1 LNHDA, CDR2 SQIVND (reference sequence). The CDR3 nucleotides are TGTGCCAGTAGTATCGGCGGGGATGGCTACACCTTC. Protein product: CASSIGGDGYTF.

This rearrangement joins TRBV3-1 (or the pseudogene TRBV3-2) to TRBJ1-2; TRBD1 aligns across 7 bases. The CDR3 totals 14 residues. The V and J ends lost 3 bases and 4 bases, in that order; junction bases with no gene match: 5. CDR1 LGHDT and CDR2 YNNKEL come from the germline V gene (reference sequence). The CDR3: CASSQYRGGYGYTF. Here the CDR3 DNA reads TGTGCCAGCAGCCAGTACAGGGGAGGCTATGGCTACACCTTC.